This T cell receptor (beta chain) was profiled in a study of T-cell memory formation after mild COVID-19. Study details: The study found TCR clusters largely donor specific. Regarding the study as a whole: Nothing showed for sure that second-wave clones peaking on day 37 were SARS-CoV-2 specific. CD4/CD8 balance characterized clones contracting day 15 to 85, and CD4+ skew characterized later expanders.

The count of this clonotype is one. No antigen is known for it. Using its own MiXCR run on the 5' RACE reads, TCRdb lists one record per CDR3 protein. This sample has hundreds of thousands of distinct CDR3 sequences, with 15% to 20% found just once. With 1 base clipped from V and 4 bases from J, the junction kept 10 bases outside the gene matches. The CDR3 spans 19 residues. Germline V gene data show CDR1 as SGHVS and CDR2 as FQNEAQ. This receptor was taken from an adult woman who had mild COVID-19 (a few samples of this study predate the infection). Cell type and time point are not known. The chain joins TRBV7-8 to TRBJ2-2; TRBD2 aligns across 12 bases. The sequenced sample was PBMCs or a T cell subset sorted from them (not recorded which). CDR3 sequence: CASSLVGLAGGQGTGELFF. The CDR3 DNA is TGTGCCAGCAGCTTAGTTGGGCTAGCGGGAGGGCAGGGCACCGGGGAGCTGTTTTTT.